This TCR beta chain appears in the sequencing data of a study of T cell repertoires in cytomegalovirus infection. Each CDR3 protein gets one entry after TCRdb re-called the reads with MiXCR. Here the sample spans under 150,000 distinct CDR3 sequences, under 35% being singletons. The ends lost 4 bases at V and 3 bases at J; junction bases unmatched: 7. This CDR3 is built from 15 residues. CDR1 is SEHNR and CDR2 is FQNEAQ in the germline V gene (reference sequence). On this clonotype itself: Its antigen remains unknown.

Sequenced material: CD8+ T cells from cultured PBMCs, taken from culture after CMV antigen stimulation. This sequence originates from a human donor in good health (CMV status not recorded). Some clones in this sample may be carry-over from other donors' samples. The chain uses TRBV7-9 and TRBJ1-1; 8 bases line up with TRBD1. CDR3 DNA sequence: TGTGCCAGCAGCTACAGACAGGGGCTGGACACTGAAGCTTTCTTT. Translating gives CASSYRQGLDTEAFF.